This T cell receptor (beta chain) originates from a study of patients and donors after allogeneic stem cell transplantation. TCRdb independently ran MiXCR on the RT-PCR reads; one entry per CDR3 protein. Of hundreds of thousands of distinct CDR3 sequences listed, around 40% are singletons. Germline CDR1 reads DFQATT; CDR2 reads SNEGSKA (reference sequence). Trimming cost V 3 bases and J 0 bases; bases outside gene matches: 8. The CDR3 is made up of 16 amino acids. The sequenced sample consisted of blood, either unsorted or a sorted T cell fraction (not recorded which). The clonotype comes from a human donor who was either an allogeneic HSCT recipient or a stem cell or donor lymphocyte infusion donor (not recorded which). It is not recorded whose cells these are; they may come from a transplant donor. The genes are TRBV20-1 and TRBJ1-5; 7 nucleotides match TRBD1. This CDR3 is CSARGQITYSNQPQHF. In DNA, the CDR3 is TGCAGTGCTAGGGGACAGATAACCTATAGCAATCAGCCCCAGCATTTT.